Listed below are T cell receptor beta chains from one sample, sequenced in a study of blood T cell repertoires in COVID-19. TCRdb's table, derived via immunoSEQ multiplex PCR, lists solely in-frame clones and lacks some. The data show approximately 220,000 clones, approximately 90% seen once. Input material: PBMCs or T cells enriched from blood (not recorded which). These receptors were taken from a woman between 18 and 29 years old in a cohort exposed to, infected with or recovered from COVID-19 (not recorded which). CDR3s include the opening cysteine and the closing phenylalanine or tryptophan. The D gene is left open where the match is weak. Clone sizes are given selectively: once, few, many, or a class where the clone is expanded.

cdr3_nt: TGTGCCAGTAGTATCGACAGCCTAAGGATAAATGAGCAGTTCTTC
cdr3_aa: CASSIDSLRINEQFF
clone_size: -
v_call: TRBV19
j_call: TRBJ2-1
d_call: -

cdr3_nt: TGCAGCGTTGGCGGGATAGTGCTGGATGGTACAGATACGCAGTATTTT
cdr3_aa: CSVGGIVLDGTDTQYF
clone_size: -
v_call: TRBV29-1
j_call: TRBJ2-3
d_call: -

cdr3_nt: TGTGCCAGCAGTTTAAGCGGGGCAAAGGTTGGGACCCAGTACTTC
cdr3_aa: CASSLSGAKVGTQYF
clone_size: -
v_call: TRBV28
j_call: TRBJ2-5
d_call: TRBD2

cdr3_nt: TGTGCCAGCAGCGAGGCCCGGGGGAACTATGGCTACACCTTC
cdr3_aa: CASSEARGNYGYTF
clone_size: -
v_call: TRBV5-4
j_call: TRBJ1-2
d_call: -

cdr3_nt: TGTGCCAGCAGTTCCGTGGGGGCCGAAGCTTTCTTT
cdr3_aa: CASSSVGAEAFF
clone_size: -
v_call: TRBV28
j_call: TRBJ1-1
d_call: -

cdr3_nt: TGCGCCAGCAGGGAGGAGCGCTACGAGCAGTACTTC
cdr3_aa: CASREERYEQYF
clone_size: -
v_call: TRBV5-1
j_call: TRBJ2-7
d_call: -

cdr3_nt: TGTGCCAGCAGCAAACGGTACAATGAGCAGTTCTTC
cdr3_aa: CASSKRYNEQFF
clone_size: -
v_call: TRBV21-1
j_call: TRBJ2-1
d_call: -

cdr3_nt: TGCGCCAGCAGCTTAATGACAGGTGGAAATGAAAAACTGTTTTTT
cdr3_aa: CASSLMTGGNEKLFF
clone_size: -
v_call: TRBV5-1
j_call: TRBJ1-4
d_call: -

cdr3_nt: TGTGCCAGCAGCTTCCCCAGGGCTGGCTACACCTTC
cdr3_aa: CASSFPRAGYTF
clone_size: -
v_call: TRBV7-9
j_call: TRBJ1-2
d_call: -

cdr3_nt: TGTGCCAGCAGCTTAGTGGCTAGCGGGGATTCAGAAGCCTACGAGCAGTACTTC
cdr3_aa: CASSLVASGDSEAYEQYF
clone_size: -
v_call: TRBV7-2
j_call: TRBJ2-7
d_call: TRBD2

cdr3_nt: TGTGCCAGCAGATCGACAGGGCCGGAGTTGGCTTTCTTT
cdr3_aa: CASRSTGPELAFF
clone_size: -
v_call: TRBV6-5
j_call: TRBJ1-1
d_call: TRBD1

cdr3_nt: TGTGCCAGCTCACGAGAAGAGGTCTCCTTTAACTATGGCTACACCTTC
cdr3_aa: CASSREEVSFNYGYTF
clone_size: -
v_call: TRBV18
j_call: TRBJ1-2
d_call: -

cdr3_nt: TGTGCCAGCAGCGCGTCATACAGGGATTCACCCCTCCACTTT
cdr3_aa: CASSASYRDSPLHF
clone_size: -
v_call: TRBV5-4
j_call: TRBJ1-6
d_call: -

cdr3_nt: TGTGCCAGCAGAACAAATATTGGACAGGGCTACGAGCAGTACTTC
cdr3_aa: CASRTNIGQGYEQYF
clone_size: once
v_call: TRBV28
j_call: TRBJ2-7
d_call: TRBD1

cdr3_nt: TGTGCCAGTAGTAGGGATGGCGGGAGTAGTTCCGAGCAGTACTTC
cdr3_aa: CASSRDGGSSSEQYF
clone_size: -
v_call: TRBV19
j_call: TRBJ2-7
d_call: TRBD2

cdr3_nt: TGCGCCAGCAGCTTAGACAGGGCTCTAGGCAATCAGCCCCAGCATTTT
cdr3_aa: CASSLDRALGNQPQHF
clone_size: -
v_call: TRBV5-1
j_call: TRBJ1-5
d_call: TRBD1

cdr3_nt: TGTGCCAGCTCACCGGGACAGGGCCAATCTGAGACCCAGTACTTC
cdr3_aa: CASSPGQGQSETQYF
clone_size: -
v_call: TRBV18
j_call: TRBJ2-5
d_call: TRBD1

cdr3_nt: TGTGCCAGCAGCTCTCCGGGGTACGAGCAGTACTTC
cdr3_aa: CASSSPGYEQYF
clone_size: -
v_call: TRBV5-6
j_call: TRBJ2-7
d_call: -

cdr3_nt: TGTGCCAGCTCACCAATCGAGGGCCGAGACACTGAAGCTTTCTTT
cdr3_aa: CASSPIEGRDTEAFF
clone_size: -
v_call: TRBV18
j_call: TRBJ1-1
d_call: -

cdr3_nt: TGTGCCAGCAGCTTCTGGACAGACTCTGGAAACACCATATATTTT
cdr3_aa: CASSFWTDSGNTIYF
clone_size: -
v_call: TRBV7-9
j_call: TRBJ1-3
d_call: -

cdr3_nt: TGTGCCACCAGGATACCGGGACAGGTTGATGAGCAGTTCTTC
cdr3_aa: CATRIPGQVDEQFF
clone_size: -
v_call: TRBV19
j_call: TRBJ2-1
d_call: TRBD1

cdr3_nt: TGCGCCAGCAGCTCCCTTGGGGGCCGGGCCGGGGAGCTGTTTTTT
cdr3_aa: CASSSLGGRAGELFF
clone_size: -
v_call: TRBV5-1
j_call: TRBJ2-2
d_call: -